Below, one T cell receptor beta chain is given with its context. This sample was included in a study of control samples from healthy donors and cancer patients. Repertoires were generated with immunoSEQ multiplex PCR, while TCRdb's copy carries only in-frame clones and drops some. The sample lists roughly 150,000 clones, almost 90% occurring once. Trimming cost V 0 bases and J 6 bases, with 9 bases left between them. The CDR3 contains 13 residues. Germline values: CDR1 SGHRS, CDR2 YFSETQ. The sample taken for sequencing was blood. The genes are TRBV5-1 and TRBJ1-2; the D is unclear. The clonotype originates from a man younger than 35 in good health. This CDR3 reads CASSLGAGDGYTF. For the CDR3, the DNA is TGCGCCAGCAGCTTGGGGGCTGGAGATGGCTACACCTTC.